The present entry profiles one T cell receptor beta chain with its context. TCRdb's copy holds only in-frame clones and misses some; the assay was immunoSEQ multiplex PCR. The table records about 57,000 clones, around 87% of them present only once. This entry belongs to a study of technical replicates of blood from a handful of donors. Trimming took off 2 bases at V and 3 bases at J, with 8 bases between the two ends. CDR1 and CDR2 from the germline V gene are SGDLS and YYNGEE. The CDR3 spans 13 residues. The chain couples TRBV9 to TRBJ1-1; D may be TRBD1 (5 bases). Sequenced: PBMCs. This receptor was identified in a human donor in good health. Some clones in this sample may be carry-over from other donors' samples. The CDR3, as DNA: TGTGCCAGCAGCGTGCAGGGCGACACTGAAGCTTTCTTT. As protein: CASSVQGDTEAFF.